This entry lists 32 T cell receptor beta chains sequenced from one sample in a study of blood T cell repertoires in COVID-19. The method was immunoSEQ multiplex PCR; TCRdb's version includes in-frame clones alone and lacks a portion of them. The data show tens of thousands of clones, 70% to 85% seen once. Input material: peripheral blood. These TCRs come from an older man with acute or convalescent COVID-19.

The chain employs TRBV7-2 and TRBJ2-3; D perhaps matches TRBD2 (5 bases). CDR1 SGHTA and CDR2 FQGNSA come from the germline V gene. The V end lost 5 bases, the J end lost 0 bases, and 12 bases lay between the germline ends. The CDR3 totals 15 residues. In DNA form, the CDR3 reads TGTGCCAGCAGCCTGTCCGGACTTAGCACAGATACGCAGTATTTT. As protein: CASSLSGLSTDTQYF.

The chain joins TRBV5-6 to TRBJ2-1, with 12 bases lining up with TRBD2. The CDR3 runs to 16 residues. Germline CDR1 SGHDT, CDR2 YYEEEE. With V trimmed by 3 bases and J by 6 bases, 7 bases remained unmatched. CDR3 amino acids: CASSSIGLAGSNEQFF. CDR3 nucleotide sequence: TGTGCCAGCAGCTCAATCGGACTAGCGGGAAGCAATGAGCAGTTCTTC.

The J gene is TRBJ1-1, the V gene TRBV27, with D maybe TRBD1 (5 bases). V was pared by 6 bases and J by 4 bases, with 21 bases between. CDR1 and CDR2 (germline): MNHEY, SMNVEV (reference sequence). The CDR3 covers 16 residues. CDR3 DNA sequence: TGTGCCAGCAGCCCAAACCCCGGGGGTCGAAGCACTGAAGCTTTCTTT. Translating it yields CASSPNPGGRSTEAFF.

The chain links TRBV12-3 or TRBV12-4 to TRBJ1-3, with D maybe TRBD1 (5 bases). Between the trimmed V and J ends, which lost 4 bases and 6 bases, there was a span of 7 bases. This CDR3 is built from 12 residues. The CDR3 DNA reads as TGTGCCAGCAGTTCGGGGGAAAACACCATATATTTT. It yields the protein CASSSGENTIYF.

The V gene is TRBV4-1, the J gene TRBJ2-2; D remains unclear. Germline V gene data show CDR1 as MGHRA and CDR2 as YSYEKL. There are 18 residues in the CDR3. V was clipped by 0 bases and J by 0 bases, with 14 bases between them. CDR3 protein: CASSQDWAGRSNTGELFF. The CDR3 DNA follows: TGCGCCAGCAGCCAAGATTGGGCAGGCCGGTCGAACACCGGGGAGCTGTTTTTT.

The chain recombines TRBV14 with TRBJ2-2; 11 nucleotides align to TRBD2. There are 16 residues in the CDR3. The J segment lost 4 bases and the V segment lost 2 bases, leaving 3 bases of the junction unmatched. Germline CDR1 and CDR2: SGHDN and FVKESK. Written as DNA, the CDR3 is TGTGCCAGCAGCCAAAAACTAGCGGGAGTCACCGGGGAGCTGTTTTTT. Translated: CASSQKLAGVTGELFF.

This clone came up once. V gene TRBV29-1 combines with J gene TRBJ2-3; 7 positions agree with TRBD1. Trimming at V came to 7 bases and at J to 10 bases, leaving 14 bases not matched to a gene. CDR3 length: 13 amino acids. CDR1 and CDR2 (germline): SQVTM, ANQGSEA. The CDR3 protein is CSAGTAASPSQYF. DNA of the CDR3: TGCAGCGCCGGGACAGCCGCCTCCCCATCGCAGTATTTT.

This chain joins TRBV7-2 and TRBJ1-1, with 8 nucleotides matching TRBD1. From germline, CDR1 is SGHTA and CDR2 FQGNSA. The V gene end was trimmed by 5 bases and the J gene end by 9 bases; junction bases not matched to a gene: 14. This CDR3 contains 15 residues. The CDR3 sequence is CASSQIGQGGSQAFF. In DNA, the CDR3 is TGTGCCAGCAGCCAAATCGGACAGGGTGGGTCGCAAGCTTTCTTT.

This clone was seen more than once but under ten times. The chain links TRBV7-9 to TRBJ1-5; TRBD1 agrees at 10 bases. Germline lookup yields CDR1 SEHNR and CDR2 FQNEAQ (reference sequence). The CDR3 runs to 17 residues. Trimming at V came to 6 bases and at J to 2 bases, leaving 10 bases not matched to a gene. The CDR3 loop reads CASSSGQGEWGNQPQHF. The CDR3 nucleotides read TGTGCCAGCAGTTCAGGACAGGGGGAATGGGGCAATCAGCCCCAGCATTTT.

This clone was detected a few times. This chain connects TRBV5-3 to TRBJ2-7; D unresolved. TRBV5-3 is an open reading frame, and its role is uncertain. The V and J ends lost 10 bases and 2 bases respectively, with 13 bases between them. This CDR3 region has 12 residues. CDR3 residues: CASPWATYEQYF. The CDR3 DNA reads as TGTGCCTCACCCTGGGCAACCTACGAGCAGTACTTC.

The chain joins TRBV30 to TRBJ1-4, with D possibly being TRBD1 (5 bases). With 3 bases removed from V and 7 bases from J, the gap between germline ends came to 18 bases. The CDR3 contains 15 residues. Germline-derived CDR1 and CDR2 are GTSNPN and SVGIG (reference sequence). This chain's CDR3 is CAWSPAGARGEKLFF. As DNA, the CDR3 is TGTGCCTGGAGCCCCGCCGGGGCGCGGGGTGAAAAACTGTTTTTT. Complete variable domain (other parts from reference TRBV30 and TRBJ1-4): SQTIHQWPATLVQPVGSPLSLECTVEGTSNPNLYWYRQAAGRGLQLLFYSVGIGQISSEVPQNLSASRPQDRQFILSSKKLLLSDSGFYLCAWSPAGARGEKLFFGSGTQLSVL.

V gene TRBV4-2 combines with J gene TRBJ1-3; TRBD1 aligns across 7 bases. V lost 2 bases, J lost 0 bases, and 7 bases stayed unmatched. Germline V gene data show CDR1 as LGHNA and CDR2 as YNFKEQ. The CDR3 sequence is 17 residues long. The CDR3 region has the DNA TGTGCCAGCAGCCAAATCCGACAGGGCCCCTCTGGAAACACCATATATTTT. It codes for CASSQIRQGPSGNTIYF.

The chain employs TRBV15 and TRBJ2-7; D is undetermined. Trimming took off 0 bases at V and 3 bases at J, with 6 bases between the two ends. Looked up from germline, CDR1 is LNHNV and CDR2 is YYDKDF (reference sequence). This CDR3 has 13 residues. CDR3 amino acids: CATSREEFYEQYF. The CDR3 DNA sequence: TGTGCCACCAGCAGAGAGGAGTTCTACGAGCAGTACTTC.

DNA of the CDR3: TGCGCCAGCACCCAACAGGGGGCGCAGGGTGTGTTGTACTTC. It translates to CASTQQGAQGVLYF. The rearrangement uses TRBV10-2 and TRBJ2-7; 9 bases map to TRBD1. The CDR3 loop spans 14 amino acids. J was trimmed by 12 bases and V by 7 bases; bases with no gene match: 16. Per germline, CDR1 WSHSY and CDR2 SAAADI.

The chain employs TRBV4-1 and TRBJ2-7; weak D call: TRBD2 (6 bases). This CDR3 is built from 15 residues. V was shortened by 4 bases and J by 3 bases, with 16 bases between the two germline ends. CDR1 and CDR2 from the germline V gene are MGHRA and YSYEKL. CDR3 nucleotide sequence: TGCGCCAGCAGCCCCCGATCGGGAGACAACTACGAGCAGTACTTC. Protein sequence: CASSPRSGDNYEQYF.

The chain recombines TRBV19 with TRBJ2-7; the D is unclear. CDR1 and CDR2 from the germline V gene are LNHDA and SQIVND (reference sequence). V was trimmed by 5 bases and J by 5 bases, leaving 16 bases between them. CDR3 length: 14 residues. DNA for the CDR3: TGTGCCAGTAGTCCCTCTGCCCAGTTCCACGAGCAGTACTTC. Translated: CASSPSAQFHEQYF.

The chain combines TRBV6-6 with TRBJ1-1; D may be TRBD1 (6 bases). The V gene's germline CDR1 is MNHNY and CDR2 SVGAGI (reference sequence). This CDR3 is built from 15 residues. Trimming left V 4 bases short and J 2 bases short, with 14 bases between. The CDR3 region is CASSSTGQSNTEAFF. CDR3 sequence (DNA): TGTGCCAGCAGTTCGACTGGACAGTCAAACACTGAAGCTTTCTTT.

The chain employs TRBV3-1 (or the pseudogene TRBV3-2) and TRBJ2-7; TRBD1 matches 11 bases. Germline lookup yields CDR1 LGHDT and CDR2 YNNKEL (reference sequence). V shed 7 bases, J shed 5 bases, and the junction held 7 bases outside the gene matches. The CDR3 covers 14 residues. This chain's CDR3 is CASTPGTGGNEQYF. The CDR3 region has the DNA TGTGCCAGCACCCCAGGGACAGGGGGAAACGAGCAGTACTTC.

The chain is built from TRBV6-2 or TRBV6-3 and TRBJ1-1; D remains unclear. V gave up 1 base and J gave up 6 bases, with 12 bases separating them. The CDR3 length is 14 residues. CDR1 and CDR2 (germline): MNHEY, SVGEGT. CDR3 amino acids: CASSYLRTNAEAFF. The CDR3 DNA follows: TGTGCCAGCAGTTACTTGCGGACTAACGCTGAAGCTTTCTTT.

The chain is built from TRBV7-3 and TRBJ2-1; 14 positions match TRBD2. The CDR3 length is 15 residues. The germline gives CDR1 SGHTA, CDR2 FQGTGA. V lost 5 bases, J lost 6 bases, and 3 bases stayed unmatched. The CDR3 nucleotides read TGTGCCAGCAGCCTCGGGACTAGCGGGAGCAATGAGCAGTTCTTC. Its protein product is CASSLGTSGSNEQFF.

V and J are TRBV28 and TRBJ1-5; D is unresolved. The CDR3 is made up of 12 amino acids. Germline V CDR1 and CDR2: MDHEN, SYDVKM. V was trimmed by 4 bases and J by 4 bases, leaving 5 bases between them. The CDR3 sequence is CASSSVNQPQHF. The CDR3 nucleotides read TGTGCCAGCAGTTCAGTGAATCAGCCCCAGCATTTT.

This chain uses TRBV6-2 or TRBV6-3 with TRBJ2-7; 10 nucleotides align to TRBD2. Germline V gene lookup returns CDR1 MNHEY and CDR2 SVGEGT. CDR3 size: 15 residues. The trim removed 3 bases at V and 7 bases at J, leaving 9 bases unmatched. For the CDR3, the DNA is TGTGCCAGCAGTTATACGGGACTAGCGTCCTCAGAGCAGTACTTC. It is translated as CASSYTGLASSEQYF.

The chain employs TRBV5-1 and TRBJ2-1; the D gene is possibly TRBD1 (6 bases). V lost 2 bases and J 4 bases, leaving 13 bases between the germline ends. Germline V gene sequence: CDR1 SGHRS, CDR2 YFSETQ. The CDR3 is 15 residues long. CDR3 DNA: TGCGCCAGCAGCTTTCCAGGGCAGGGGTACAATGAGCAGTTCTTC. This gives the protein CASSFPGQGYNEQFF.

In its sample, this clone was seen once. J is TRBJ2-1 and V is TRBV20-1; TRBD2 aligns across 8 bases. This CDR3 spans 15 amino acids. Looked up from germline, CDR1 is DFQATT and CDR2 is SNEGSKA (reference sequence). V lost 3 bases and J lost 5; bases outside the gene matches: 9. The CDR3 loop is CSASGALAGNNEQFF. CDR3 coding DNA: TGCAGTGCTAGTGGAGCCCTAGCGGGTAACAATGAGCAGTTCTTC.

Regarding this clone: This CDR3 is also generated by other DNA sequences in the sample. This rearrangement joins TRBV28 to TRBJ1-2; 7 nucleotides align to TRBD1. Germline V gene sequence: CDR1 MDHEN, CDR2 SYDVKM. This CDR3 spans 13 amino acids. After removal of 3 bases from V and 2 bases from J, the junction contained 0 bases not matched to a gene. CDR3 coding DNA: TGTGCCAGCAGTTTGGGACAGAACTATGGCTACACCTTC. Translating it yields CASSLGQNYGYTF.

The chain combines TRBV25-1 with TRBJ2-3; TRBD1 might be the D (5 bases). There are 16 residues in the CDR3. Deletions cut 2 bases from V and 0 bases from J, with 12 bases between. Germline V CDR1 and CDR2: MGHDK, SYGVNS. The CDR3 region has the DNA TGTGCCAGCAGTGAACCTGGGGCGAGAAGCACAGATACGCAGTATTTT. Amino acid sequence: CASSEPGARSTDTQYF. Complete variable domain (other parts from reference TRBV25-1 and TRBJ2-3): EADIYQTPRYLVIGTGKKITLECSQTMGHDKMYWYQQDPGMELHLIHYSYGVNSTEKGDLSSESTVSRIRTEHFPLTLESARPSHTSQYLCASSEPGARSTDTQYFGPGTRLTVL.

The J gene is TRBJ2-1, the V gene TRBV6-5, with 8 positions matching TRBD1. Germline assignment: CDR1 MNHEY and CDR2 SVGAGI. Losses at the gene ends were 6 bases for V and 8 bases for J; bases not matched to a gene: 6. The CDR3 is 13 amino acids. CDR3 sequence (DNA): TGTGCCAGCAGCCGGACAGGGCTCGATGAGCAGTTCTTC. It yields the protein CASSRTGLDEQFF.

For the CDR3, the DNA is TGTGCCAGCAGCTCCCCGGACAGGGGAAGCACTGAAGCTTTCTTT. This sequence encodes CASSSPDRGSTEAFF. This chain links TRBV11-2 with TRBJ1-1; 9 bases are a match to TRBD1. V was pared by 4 bases and J by 4 bases, with 7 bases of the junction left unmatched. There are 15 residues in the CDR3. In germline, CDR1 is SGHAT, CDR2 FQNNGV.

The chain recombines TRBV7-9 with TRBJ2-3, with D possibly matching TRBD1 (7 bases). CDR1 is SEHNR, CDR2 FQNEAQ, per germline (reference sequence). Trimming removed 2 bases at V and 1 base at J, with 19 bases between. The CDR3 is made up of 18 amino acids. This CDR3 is CASSLYRGGPVGTDTQYF. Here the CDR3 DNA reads TGTGCCAGCAGCTTATACAGGGGAGGACCGGTAGGCACAGATACGCAGTATTTT.

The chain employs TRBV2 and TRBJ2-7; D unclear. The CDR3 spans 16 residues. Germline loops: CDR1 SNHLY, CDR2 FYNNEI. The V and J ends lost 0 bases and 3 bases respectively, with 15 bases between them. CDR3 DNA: TGTGCCAGCAGTGAAGCGAAGTTTGAGGTTGGCTACGAGCAGTACTTC. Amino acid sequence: CASSEAKFEVGYEQYF.

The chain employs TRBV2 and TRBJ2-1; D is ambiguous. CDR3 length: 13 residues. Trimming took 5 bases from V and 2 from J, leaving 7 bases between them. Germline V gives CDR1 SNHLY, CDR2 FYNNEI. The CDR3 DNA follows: TGTGCCAGCAGTTGGCTAGCCTACAATGAGCAGTTCTTC. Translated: CASSWLAYNEQFF.

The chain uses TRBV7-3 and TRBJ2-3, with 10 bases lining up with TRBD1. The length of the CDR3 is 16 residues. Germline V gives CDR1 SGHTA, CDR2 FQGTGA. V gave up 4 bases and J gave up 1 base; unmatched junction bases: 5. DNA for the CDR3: TGTGCCAGCAGCTCCCTCGGGACAGGGGGCACAGATACGCAGTATTTT. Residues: CASSSLGTGGTDTQYF.